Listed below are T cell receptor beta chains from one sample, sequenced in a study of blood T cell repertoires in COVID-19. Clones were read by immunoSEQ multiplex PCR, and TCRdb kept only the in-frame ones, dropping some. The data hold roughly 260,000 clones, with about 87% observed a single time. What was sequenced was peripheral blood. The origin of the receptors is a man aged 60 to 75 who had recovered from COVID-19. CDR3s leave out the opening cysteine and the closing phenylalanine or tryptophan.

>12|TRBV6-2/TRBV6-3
ASSYGQGAQPQH
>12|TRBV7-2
ASSLRDRGGKLF
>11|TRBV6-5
ASSPEGGSPLH
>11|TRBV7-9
ASERGASYEQY
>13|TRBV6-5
ASSPSQGGYETQY
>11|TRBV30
AYPSGSVYGYT
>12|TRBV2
ASTTPGQPNEQF
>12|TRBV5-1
ASSLTGGYEKLF
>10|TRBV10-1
ASGTGSQPQH
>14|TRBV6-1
ASSELAGGVQETQY
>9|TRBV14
ASRERGEQF
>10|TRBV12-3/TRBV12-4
ASSFGGAEAF
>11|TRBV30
AFDRAANYGYT
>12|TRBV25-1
ASSEWQDLYGYT
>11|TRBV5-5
ASSASGDDEQY
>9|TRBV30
AVQGANEQF
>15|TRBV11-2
ASSRGTSGGFYNEQF
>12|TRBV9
ASSAQGYNQPQH
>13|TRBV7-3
ASSLASGDTDTQY
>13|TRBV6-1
ASSEGGSGTDTQY
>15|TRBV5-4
ASSQEAGDSYNSPLH
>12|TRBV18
ASSPSSGDYEQY